These T cell receptor beta chains were read from a single sample in a study of blood T cell repertoires in COVID-19. Repertoires were generated with immunoSEQ multiplex PCR, while TCRdb's copy carries only in-frame clones and drops some. The table shows about 110,000 clones, with roughly 90% occurring only once. What was sequenced was peripheral blood. The origin of the receptors is a man aged 35-49 years with active or convalescent COVID-19. Each CDR3 is given with its conserved first and last residue. D genes are given only for firm matches.

v_call: TRBV29-1; d_call: TRBD1; cdr3_length: 12; cdr3_aa: CSVMGQGYEQYF
v_call: TRBV18; d_call: TRBD1; cdr3_length: 15; cdr3_aa: CASSPRTGENTEAFF
v_call: TRBV7-2; d_call: -; cdr3_length: 14; cdr3_aa: CASSSTVSNQPQHF
v_call: TRBV21-1; d_call: -; cdr3_length: 13; cdr3_aa: CAGKQGVNEKLFF
v_call: TRBV28; d_call: -; cdr3_length: 14; cdr3_aa: CASTKEDRSRGYTF
v_call: TRBV24-1; d_call: TRBD1; cdr3_length: 16; cdr3_aa: CATSQRGTGGNYGYTF
v_call: TRBV6-5; d_call: TRBD1; cdr3_length: 13; cdr3_aa: CAIGGQGASPLHF
v_call: TRBV15; d_call: -; cdr3_length: 13; cdr3_aa: CATSTQLNQPQHF
v_call: TRBV9; d_call: TRBD1; cdr3_length: 17; cdr3_aa: CASSPRTGYSGANVLTF
v_call: TRBV7-8; d_call: TRBD2; cdr3_length: 15; cdr3_aa: CASGQSGGSYNEQFF
v_call: TRBV25-1; d_call: -; cdr3_length: 11; cdr3_aa: CASGGSYEQYF
v_call: TRBV18; d_call: -; cdr3_length: 15; cdr3_aa: CASSPQISPYNEQFF
v_call: TRBV7-8; d_call: -; cdr3_length: 15; cdr3_aa: CASSLEGQVTYEQYF
v_call: TRBV4-1; d_call: -; cdr3_length: 17; cdr3_aa: CASSRYQSGGAGNTIYF
v_call: TRBV4-3; d_call: TRBD1; cdr3_length: 14; cdr3_aa: CASSQWQGAHEQYF
v_call: TRBV18; d_call: TRBD1; cdr3_length: 15; cdr3_aa: CASSPGTGELDEQFF
v_call: TRBV28; d_call: -; cdr3_length: 16; cdr3_aa: CASSSILGQKDTEAFF
v_call: TRBV4-1; d_call: -; cdr3_length: 14; cdr3_aa: CASSQFRGNTEAFF
v_call: TRBV7-9; d_call: -; cdr3_length: 13; cdr3_aa: CASSPLFTGELFF
v_call: TRBV28; d_call: -; cdr3_length: 14; cdr3_aa: CASNRLGGNNEQFF
v_call: TRBV11-2; d_call: TRBD1; cdr3_length: 19; cdr3_aa: CASSLGWGEPGQGRHEQYF
v_call: TRBV24-1; d_call: -; cdr3_length: 15; cdr3_aa: CATSRQDSDTGELFF
v_call: TRBV5-1; d_call: -; cdr3_length: 13; cdr3_aa: CASSSADTDTQYF
v_call: TRBV5-5; d_call: -; cdr3_length: 16; cdr3_aa: CASSSRDNGLVGTQYF
v_call: TRBV10-1; d_call: -; cdr3_length: 13; cdr3_aa: CASSETQGFGYTF
v_call: TRBV10-3; d_call: -; cdr3_length: 14; cdr3_aa: CAISVRSRDDGYTF
v_call: TRBV4-1; d_call: -; cdr3_length: 15; cdr3_aa: CASSQVQSSGNTIYF
v_call: TRBV18; d_call: -; cdr3_length: 14; cdr3_aa: CASSPPGRGETQYF
v_call: TRBV7-2; d_call: -; cdr3_length: 12; cdr3_aa: CVSLSSYNEQFF
v_call: TRBV19; d_call: -; cdr3_length: 14; cdr3_aa: CASSIGGIRDEQFF
v_call: TRBV2; d_call: TRBD1; cdr3_length: 13; cdr3_aa: CASSEDRPYGYTF
v_call: TRBV28; d_call: TRBD2; cdr3_length: 16; cdr3_aa: CASSFALAGGNYEQYF
v_call: TRBV28; d_call: -; cdr3_length: 15; cdr3_aa: CASSLLRARAYEQYF
v_call: TRBV30; d_call: TRBD1; cdr3_length: 13; cdr3_aa: CAWRTGNTGELFF
v_call: TRBV28; d_call: TRBD2; cdr3_length: 15; cdr3_aa: CASSPLGLAGAEQFF
v_call: TRBV7-2; d_call: -; cdr3_length: 14; cdr3_aa: CASSYLAYTDTQYF
v_call: TRBV19; d_call: -; cdr3_length: 15; cdr3_aa: CASKVGAGPSYEQYF
v_call: TRBV25-1; d_call: TRBD1; cdr3_length: 15; cdr3_aa: CASRTTGIVTDTQYF
v_call: TRBV19; d_call: -; cdr3_length: 16; cdr3_aa: CASSIDEDSLAEKLFF
v_call: TRBV18; d_call: -; cdr3_length: 15; cdr3_aa: CASSPPWAGENGYTF
v_call: TRBV2; d_call: TRBD2; cdr3_length: 17; cdr3_aa: CASSEPWLAGGGDTQYF
v_call: TRBV27; d_call: TRBD2; cdr3_length: 16; cdr3_aa: CASSPLAGGPLYEQYF
v_call: TRBV11-2; d_call: TRBD2; cdr3_length: 16; cdr3_aa: CASSWLVAGGLYEQYF
v_call: TRBV7-2; d_call: TRBD2; cdr3_length: 15; cdr3_aa: CASSPSGLGAYEQYF
v_call: TRBV3-1/TRBV3-2; d_call: TRBD1; cdr3_length: 16; cdr3_aa: CASSQGDRGLAYGYTF
v_call: TRBV5-1; d_call: -; cdr3_length: 13; cdr3_aa: CASSFTTGSEQFF
v_call: TRBV28; d_call: -; cdr3_length: 18; cdr3_aa: CASRPPSRGRLRDQPQHF
v_call: TRBV11-2; d_call: -; cdr3_length: 17; cdr3_aa: CASSLRGLASSYNEQFF
v_call: TRBV2; d_call: TRBD1; cdr3_length: 14; cdr3_aa: CASSSQGANQPQHF
v_call: TRBV19; d_call: TRBD1; cdr3_length: 14; cdr3_aa: CASSIYRGDTEAFF
v_call: TRBV10-3; d_call: -; cdr3_length: 16; cdr3_aa: CAISESVRGLGNTIYF